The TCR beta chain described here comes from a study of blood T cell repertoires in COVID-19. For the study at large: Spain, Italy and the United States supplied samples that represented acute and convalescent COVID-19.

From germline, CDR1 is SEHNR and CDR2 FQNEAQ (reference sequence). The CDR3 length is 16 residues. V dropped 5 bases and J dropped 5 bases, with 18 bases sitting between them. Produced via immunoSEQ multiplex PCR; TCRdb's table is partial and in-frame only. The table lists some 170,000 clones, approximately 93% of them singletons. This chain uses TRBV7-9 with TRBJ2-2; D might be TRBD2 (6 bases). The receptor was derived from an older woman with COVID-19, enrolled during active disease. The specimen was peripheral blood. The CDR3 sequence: CASSAHGQEGTGELFF. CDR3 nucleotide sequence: TGTGCCAGCAGCGCCCACGGGCAGGAGGGGACCGGGGAGCTGTTTTTT.